The source of this T cell receptor beta chain is a study of cytomegalovirus exposure and HLA in healthy donors. Details on this clone: The antigen is undetermined.

With 60 Vbeta and 13 Jbeta primers, the PCR was carried out. The table came from immunoSEQ multiplex PCR; TCRdb's copy has only in-frame clones and leaves some out. The sample includes about 120,000 clones, approximately 72% of them seen just once. Notes on the study in general: Some TCR beta chains (more than 150 of them) were listed as cytomegalovirus-associated. Despite most TCR sequences being rare, some public TCRs occurred in many donors.

The TCR comes from a man between 60 and 75 years old in good health and CMV-seropositive. Input material: PBMCs.

In DNA form, the CDR3 reads TGTGCCAGCAGCTCACTCCACTTATTCGATGAGCAGTTCTTC. Residues: CASSSLHLFDEQFF. The genes are TRBV5-6 and TRBJ2-1; D gene ambiguous. Germline V gene lookup returns CDR1 SGHDT and CDR2 YYEEEE. The CDR3 has 14 residues. The ends were cut back, 3 bases at V and 8 bases at J, with 15 bases in the middle.